The T cell receptor (beta chain) under discussion was sequenced for a study of cytomegalovirus exposure and HLA in healthy donors. Turning to this clone: No antigen is known for it.

The method was immunoSEQ multiplex PCR; TCRdb's version includes in-frame clones alone and lacks a portion of them. The sample consists of under 150,000 clones, 80% to 90% of them appearing once. Overall study results and limits: The CMV antigen specificity of a few CMV-associated chains was confirmed through in vitro analysis.

Trimming stripped 4 bases from V and 0 bases from J, with 13 bases between. The CDR3 is 15 amino acids. CDR1 and CDR2 from the germline V gene are MDHEN and SYDVKM. V and J are TRBV28 and TRBJ2-7; no clear D. The clonotype comes from a man between 18 and 29 years old in good health and CMV-seronegative. The sequencing sample was made of PBMCs. CDR3 nucleotides: TGTGCCAGCAGTTATATGAGCCCCTACTCCTACGAGCAGTACTTC. Translated: CASSYMSPYSYEQYF.